Following are 20 T cell receptor beta chains from one sample sequenced in a study of Ad26.COV2.S vaccination and SARS-CoV-2 variants. Treatment noted: some 20 received Ad26.COV2.S at low or high dose, single or two shots; about 5 received placebo; per-sample allocation not given. Following the first vaccine or placebo injection, samples were taken on day 63. Here immunoSEQ multiplex PCR was the method, and the copy in TCRdb shows in-frame clones only, minus some. Of around 270,000 clones in the sample, roughly 85% were seen once. The sequenced sample was peripheral blood, obtained in a trial of Ad26.COV2.S vaccine versus placebo. Receptors originate from a person aged 18 to 59 who received the Ad26.COV2.S COVID-19 vaccine or a placebo.

The chain joins TRBV9 to TRBJ2-7; D is possibly TRBD1 (7 bases). The CDR3 totals 15 residues. V lost 0 bases and J 5 bases, leaving 15 bases between the germline ends. The germline gives CDR1 SGDLS, CDR2 YYNGEE. The CDR3 bases are TGTGCCAGCAGCGTAGCTGGTGGCAGGGGGGACGAGCAGTACTTC. It translates to CASSVAGGRGDEQYF.

The chain employs TRBV6-5 and TRBJ2-5; 9 nucleotides match TRBD2. CDR1 is MNHEY and CDR2 is SVGAGI in the germline V gene. Trimming removed 4 bases from V and 5 bases from J; junction bases left unmatched: 8. There are 15 residues in the CDR3. The CDR3 sequence: CASSSSGTSWETQYF. In DNA, the CDR3 is TGTGCCAGCAGTTCGTCCGGGACTAGCTGGGAGACCCAGTACTTC.

The V gene is TRBV9, the J gene TRBJ1-6; 8 nucleotides match TRBD1. V was clipped by 3 bases and J by 6 bases; unmatched bases: 2. CDR1 and CDR2 (germline): SGDLS, YYNGEE. This CDR3 region has 14 residues. The CDR3 DNA follows: TGTGCCAGCAGCGCGGGACAGGTTAATTCACCCCTCCACTTT. It translates to CASSAGQVNSPLHF. The entire variable domain, with the rest obtained from reference TRBV9 and TRBJ1-6, is as follows: DSGVTQTPKHLITATGQRVTLRCSPRSGDLSVYWYQQSLDQGLQFLIQYYNGEERAKGNILERFSAQQFPDLHSELNLSSLELGDSALYFCASSAGQVNSPLHFGNGTRLTVT.

The J gene is TRBJ2-3, the V gene TRBV5-1; D gene uncertain. Between the trimmed V and J ends, which lost 2 bases and 5 bases, there was a span of 9 bases. CDR1 is SGHRS and CDR2 is YFSETQ in the germline V gene. CDR3 size: 13 residues. The CDR3 sequence is CASSLTEQDTQYF. The CDR3 DNA reads TGCGCCAGCAGCTTAACAGAACAAGATACGCAGTATTTT.

The V and J genes are TRBV7-2 and TRBJ2-1; the D gene is possibly TRBD1 (6 bases). The germline V and J ends were trimmed by 10 bases and 4 bases, with 11 bases remaining between them. This CDR3 has 12 residues. Germline CDR1 reads SGHTA; CDR2 reads FQGNSA. CDR3 residues: CATGAEYNEQFF. The DNA for the CDR3 is TGTGCCACAGGGGCGGAGTACAATGAGCAGTTCTTC.

Details on this clone: This sample includes further DNA sequences coding for the same CDR3. J is TRBJ1-1 and V is TRBV29-1; TRBD1 agrees at 7 bases. CDR1 SQVTM and CDR2 ANQGSEA come from the germline V gene. J lost 1 base, V lost 6 bases, and 2 bases had no gene match. This CDR3 contains 12 residues. For the CDR3, the DNA is TGCAGCGTCGGGACAGCGAACACTGAAGCTTTCTTT. Protein product: CSVGTANTEAFF.

This chain joins TRBV5-4 and TRBJ2-2; 7 bases are shared with TRBD1. Germline V gene sequence: CDR1 SGHNT, CDR2 YYREEE (reference sequence). CDR3 length equals 15 residues. V lost 1 base, J lost 5 bases, and 5 bases stayed unmatched. Written as DNA, the CDR3 is TGTGCCAGCAGCTTGCAACAGGGGAGAACCGGGGAGCTGTTTTTT. It specifies CASSLQQGRTGELFF.

This clone was detected once. The chain has TRBV6-2 or TRBV6-3 and TRBJ1-6; TRBD1 is a possible D gene (5 bases). V lost 2 bases and J lost 8, with 13 bases in between. Germline assignment: CDR1 MNHEY and CDR2 SVGEGT. The CDR3 covers 15 residues. As DNA, the CDR3 is TGTGCCAGCAGTTACAGTCGCAGGGCTGATTCACCCCTCCACTTT. Protein: CASSYSRRADSPLHF.

V is TRBV30 and J is TRBJ2-1, with TRBD2 as a possible D gene (6 bases). The ends were cut back, 2 bases at V and 5 bases at J, with 10 bases in the middle. CDR1 is GTSNPN and CDR2 is SVGIG in the germline V gene (reference sequence). The CDR3 loop spans 13 amino acids. The CDR3 sequence: CAWSFSGDNEQFF. CDR3 bases: TGTGCCTGGAGTTTTAGCGGAGACAATGAGCAGTTCTTC.

This rearrangement joins TRBV18 to TRBJ2-3; D unresolved. The CDR3 is 14 amino acids. CDR1 is KGHSH and CDR2 is LQKENI in the germline V gene. The V end lost 0 bases, the J end lost 6 bases, and 10 bases lay between the germline ends. This chain's CDR3 is CASSPPPVADTQYF. The CDR3, as DNA: TGTGCCAGCTCACCACCACCGGTCGCCGATACGCAGTATTTT.

The chain joins TRBV3-1 (or the pseudogene TRBV3-2) to TRBJ2-2; D gene ambiguous. Per the germline V gene, CDR1 is LGHDT and CDR2 is YNNKEL (reference sequence). Deletions cut 0 bases from V and 2 bases from J, with 4 bases between. This CDR3 contains 14 residues. Here the CDR3 DNA reads TGTGCCAGCAGCCAAGAAATTAACACCGGGGAGCTGTTTTTT. Translating it yields CASSQEINTGELFF.

The rearrangement uses TRBV5-6 and TRBJ1-1; the D is unclear. V shed 0 bases and J shed 5 bases, with 11 bases lying between them. Germline-derived CDR1 and CDR2 are SGHDT and YYEEEE. The CDR3 has 14 amino acids. The CDR3 DNA follows: TGTGCCAGCAGCTTGGGGCGGGGTCTTACTGAAGCTTTCTTT. Translation gives CASSLGRGLTEAFF. Drawing the rest from reference TRBV5-6 and TRBJ1-1, the complete variable domain is DAGVTQSPTHLIKTRGQQVTLRCSPKSGHDTVSWYQQALGQGPQFIFQYYEEEERQRGNFPDRFSGHQFPNYSSELNVNALLLGDSALYLCASSLGRGLTEAFFGQGTRLTVV.

The chain combines TRBV4-3 with TRBJ2-2; tentative D call: TRBD2 (7 bases). CDR1 is LGHNA, CDR2 YSLEER, per germline. V was clipped by 0 bases and J by 2 bases, with 13 bases between them. This CDR3 comprises 17 residues. CDR3: CASSQDLRGGNTGELFF. The CDR3 DNA reads TGCGCCAGCAGCCAAGATTTAAGGGGGGGCAACACCGGGGAGCTGTTTTTT.

The chain has TRBV15 and TRBJ1-5; 8 bases are a match to TRBD1. CDR1 and CDR2 from the germline V gene are LNHNV and YYDKDF (reference sequence). Trimming took 6 bases from V and 0 from J; bases not matched to a gene: 10. This CDR3 spans 17 amino acids. CDR3 sequence reads: CATSQERTGYSNQPQHF. For the CDR3, the DNA is TGTGCCACCAGTCAAGAACGGACAGGGTATAGCAATCAGCCCCAGCATTTT.

This sequence joins TRBV30 and TRBJ1-4, with D unresolved. The germline V and J ends were trimmed by 1 base and 5 bases, with 11 bases remaining between them. Germline CDR1 is GTSNPN and CDR2 is SVGIG (reference sequence). This CDR3 contains 14 residues. The CDR3 reads CAWSAASLNEKLFF. The CDR3 DNA reads as TGTGCCTGGAGTGCAGCGAGCCTGAATGAAAAACTGTTTTTT.

The rearrangement joins TRBV6-5 to TRBJ2-7, with TRBD1 matching 9 bases. Germline CDR1 is MNHEY and CDR2 is SVGAGI. The CDR3 has 13 residues. V dropped 6 bases and J dropped 6; count of bases not matched to a gene: 6. CDR3 nucleotide sequence: TGTGCCAGCAGCAGGGGACAGGGCGGCGAGCAGTACTTC. It yields the protein CASSRGQGGEQYF.

The V gene is TRBV5-6, the J gene TRBJ2-7; TRBD2 matches 10 bases. V lost 2 bases to trimming and J lost 6 bases; unmatched junction nucleotides: 11. CDR1 SGHDT and CDR2 YYEEEE come from the germline V gene. CDR3 length equals 16 residues. CDR3 sequence: CASSLSGRALSPEQYV. DNA for the CDR3: TGTGCCAGCAGCTTAAGCGGGAGGGCCCTAAGCCCCGAGCAGTACGTC.

The rearrangement links TRBV6-2 or TRBV6-3 to TRBJ1-5; no clear D gene. The CDR3 runs 14 residues. V lost 4 bases and J lost 0, with 7 bases in between. CDR1 MNHEY and CDR2 SVGEGT come from the germline V gene. CDR3 region: CASSWGNSNQPQHF. CDR3 sequence (DNA): TGTGCCAGCAGTTGGGGAAATAGCAATCAGCCCCAGCATTTT.

The CDR3 DNA reads as TGTGCCAGCAGACTAATTGGAGGCCCAACTTTCTTT. Protein: CASRLIGGPTFF. V and J are TRBV25-1 and TRBJ1-1; the D is unclear. CDR1 is MGHDK, CDR2 SYGVNS, per germline. The CDR3 has 12 amino acids. V was cut by 6 bases and J by 12 bases, with 17 bases left in between.

The J gene is TRBJ2-7, the V gene TRBV6-2 or TRBV6-3; D gene uncertain. CDR3 length equals 12 residues. V was clipped by 6 bases and J by 2 bases, with 8 bases between them. The V gene's germline CDR1 is MNHEY and CDR2 SVGEGT. The CDR3 sequence is CASSRQTYEQYF. In nucleotides, the CDR3 is TGTGCCAGCAGCAGGCAAACCTACGAGCAGTACTTC.